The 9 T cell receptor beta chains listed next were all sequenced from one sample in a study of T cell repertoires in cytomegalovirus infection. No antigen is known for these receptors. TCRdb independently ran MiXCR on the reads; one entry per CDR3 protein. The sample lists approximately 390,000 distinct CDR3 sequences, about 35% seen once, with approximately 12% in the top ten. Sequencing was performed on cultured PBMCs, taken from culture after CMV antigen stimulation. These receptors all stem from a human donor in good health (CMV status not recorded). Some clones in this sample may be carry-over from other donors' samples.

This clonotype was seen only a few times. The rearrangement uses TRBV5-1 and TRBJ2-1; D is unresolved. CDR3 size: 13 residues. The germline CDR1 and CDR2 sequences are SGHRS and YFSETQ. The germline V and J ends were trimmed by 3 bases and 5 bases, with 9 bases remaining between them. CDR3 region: CASSSIRDNEQFF. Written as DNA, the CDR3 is TGCGCCAGCAGCTCCATTAGAGACAATGAGCAGTTCTTC.

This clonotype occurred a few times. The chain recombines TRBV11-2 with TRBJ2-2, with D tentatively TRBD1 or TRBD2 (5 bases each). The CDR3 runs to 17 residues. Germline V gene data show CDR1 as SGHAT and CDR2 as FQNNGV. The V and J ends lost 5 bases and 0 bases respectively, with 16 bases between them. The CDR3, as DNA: TGTGCCAGCAGCAGGGGATGGGGGAGCGCGAACACCGGGGAGCTGTTTTTT. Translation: CASSRGWGSANTGELFF.

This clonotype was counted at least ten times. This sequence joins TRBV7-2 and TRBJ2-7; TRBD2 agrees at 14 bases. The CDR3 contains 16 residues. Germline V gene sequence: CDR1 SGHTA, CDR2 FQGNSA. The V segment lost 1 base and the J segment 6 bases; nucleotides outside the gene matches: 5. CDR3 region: CASSLGPGTSGSEQYF. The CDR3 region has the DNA TGTGCCAGCAGCTTAGGGCCAGGGACTAGCGGGAGCGAGCAGTACTTC. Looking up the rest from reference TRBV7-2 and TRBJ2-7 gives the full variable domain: GAGVSQSPSNKVTEKGKDVELRCDPISGHTALYWYRQSLGQGLEFLIYFQGNSAPDKSGLPSDRFSAERTGGSVSTLTIQRTQQEDSAVYLCASSLGPGTSGSEQYFGPGTRLTVT.

The DNA of the CDR3 is TGTGCCAGCAGCACAAACGGGGACAGTGAAGCTTTCTTT. Its protein is CASSTNGDSEAFF. The chain is built from TRBV6-2 or TRBV6-3 and TRBJ1-1; 7 bases align to TRBD1. The CDR3 is made up of 13 amino acids. Germline V gives CDR1 MNHEY, CDR2 SVGEGT. The ends lost 6 bases at V and 7 bases at J; junction bases unmatched: 8.

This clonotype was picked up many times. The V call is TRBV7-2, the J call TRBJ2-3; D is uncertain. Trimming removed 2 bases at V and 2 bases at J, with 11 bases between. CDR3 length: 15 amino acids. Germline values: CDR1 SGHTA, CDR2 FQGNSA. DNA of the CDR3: TGTGCCAGCAGCTTATTCAGCGAGTCCACAGATACGCAGTATTTT. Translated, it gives CASSLFSESTDTQYF.

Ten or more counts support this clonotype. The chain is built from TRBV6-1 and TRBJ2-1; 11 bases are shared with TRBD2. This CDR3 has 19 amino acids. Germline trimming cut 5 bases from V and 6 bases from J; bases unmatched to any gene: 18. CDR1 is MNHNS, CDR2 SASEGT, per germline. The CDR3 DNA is TGTGCCAGCAGTTTAGGTCCCGGGACTAGCGGCCTCCGGGGCAATGAGCAGTTCTTC. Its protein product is CASSLGPGTSGLRGNEQFF.

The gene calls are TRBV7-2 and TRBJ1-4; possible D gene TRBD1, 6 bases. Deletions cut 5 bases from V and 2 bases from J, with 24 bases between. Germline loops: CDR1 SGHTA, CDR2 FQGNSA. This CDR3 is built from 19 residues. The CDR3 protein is CASSPPPGHRAGTNEKLFF. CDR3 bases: TGTGCCAGCAGCCCCCCTCCGGGACACCGAGCTGGCACTAATGAAAAACTGTTTTTT.

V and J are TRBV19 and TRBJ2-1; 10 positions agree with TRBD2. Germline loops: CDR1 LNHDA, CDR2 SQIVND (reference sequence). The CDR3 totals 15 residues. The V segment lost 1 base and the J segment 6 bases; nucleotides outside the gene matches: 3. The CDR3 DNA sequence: TGTGCCAGTAGTATAGGGCTAGCGGGAGCCAATGAGCAGTTCTTC. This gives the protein CASSIGLAGANEQFF.

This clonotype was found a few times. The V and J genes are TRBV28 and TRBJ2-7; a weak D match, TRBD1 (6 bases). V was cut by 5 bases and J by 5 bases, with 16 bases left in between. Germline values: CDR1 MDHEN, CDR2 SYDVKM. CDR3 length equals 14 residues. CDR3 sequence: CASSPTGIMNEQYF. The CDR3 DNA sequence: TGTGCCAGCAGTCCAACAGGGATCATGAACGAGCAGTACTTC. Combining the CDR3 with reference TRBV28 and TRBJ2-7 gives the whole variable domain DVKVTQSSRYLVKRTGEKVFLECVQDMDHENMFWYRQDPGLGLRLIYFSYDVKMKEKGDIPEGYSVSREKKERFSLILESASTNQTSMYLCASSPTGIMNEQYFGPGTRLTVT.